This T cell receptor (beta chain) was identified in a study of cytomegalovirus exposure and HLA in healthy donors. Study in general: Per a later analysis, the approximately 700 first-cohort and approximately 120 validation repertoires shared one platform.

Produced via immunoSEQ multiplex PCR; TCRdb's table is partial and in-frame only. The sample consists of roughly 180,000 clones, about 80% of them appearing once. The donors were members of the validation cohort, which comprised approximately 120 subjects and was separate from the first cohort of 666 subjects. Notes on this clone: What it recognizes is unknown.

The study's findings and limits: Later, an analysis found that TCR clusters from the first cohort tended to co-occur in the 90 to 150 validation repertoires.

The sequenced material came from PBMCs. This TCR came from a man younger than 30 in good health and CMV-seropositive.

This CDR3 reads CASSQEGAGPQETQYF. The CDR3 bases are TGCGCCAGCAGCCAAGAAGGAGCGGGACCACAAGAGACCCAGTACTTC. The chain links TRBV4-3 to TRBJ2-5; 7 bases agree with TRBD2. CDR3 length: 16 residues. Germline CDR1 reads LGHNA; CDR2 reads YSLEER. Germline trimming cut 0 bases from V and 2 bases from J; bases unmatched to any gene: 6.